Below are 10 T cell receptor beta chains sequenced from a single sample in a study of read filtering for tumor transcriptome and immune sequencing. From around 0.4 ug of RNA, a library with molecular barcoded alpha/delta and beta/gamma adaptors was made. MiXCR, run by TCRdb on the reads, gives a single entry per CDR3 protein. The table shows tens of thousands of distinct CDR3 sequences, with 15% to 20% occurring only once. Sequenced sample: a population of CD138-negative cells sorted from bone marrow. Every receptor here comes from a donor at least 40 years old with multiple myeloma.

At least ten counts were recorded for this clonotype. The chain has TRBV18 and TRBJ2-5; a possible D gene is TRBD2 (6 bases). Trimming removed 4 bases at V and 3 bases at J, with 9 bases between. This CDR3 has 13 residues. The V gene's germline CDR1 is KGHSH and CDR2 LQKENI. DNA for the CDR3: TGTGCCAGCTCACGGACGGGGGAAGAGACCCAGTACTTC. As protein: CASSRTGEETQYF.

The rearrangement links TRBV9 to TRBJ2-1; 12 positions match TRBD2. The V segment lost 4 bases and the J segment 4 bases; nucleotides outside the gene matches: 3. In germline, CDR1 is SGDLS, CDR2 YYNGEE. The CDR3 runs to 15 residues. The CDR3, as DNA: TGTGCCAGCAGCCGGACTAGCGGGACATACAATGAGCAGTTCTTC. Translated, it gives CASSRTSGTYNEQFF.

This clonotype has ten or more counts. This rearrangement joins TRBV29-1 to TRBJ2-5; a possible D gene is TRBD2 (6 bases). Trimming took 1 base from V and 4 from J, leaving 10 bases between them. The length of the CDR3 is 13 residues. Per germline, CDR1 SQVTM and CDR2 ANQGSEA. CDR3 sequence reads: CSVEGASAETQYF. The CDR3 region has the DNA TGCAGCGTTGAAGGTGCTAGCGCAGAGACCCAGTACTTC.

This clonotype was picked up many times. The chain links TRBV7-9 to TRBJ2-1; D gene ambiguous. V lost 4 bases and J 7 bases, leaving 14 bases between the germline ends. Germline assignment: CDR1 SEHNR and CDR2 FQNEAQ (reference sequence). This CDR3 contains 14 residues. CDR3 residues: CASSSPLTRNEQFF. The CDR3 region has the DNA TGTGCCAGCAGCTCACCTTTAACTCGGAATGAGCAGTTCTTC.

Many counts were recorded for this clonotype. The chain combines TRBV5-1 with TRBJ2-7; TRBD2 matches at 11 bases. The CDR3 consists of 15 residues. Germline assignment: CDR1 SGHRS and CDR2 YFSETQ. V trimming: 3 bases; J trimming: 2 bases; junction bases outside the gene matches: 4. CDR3 amino acids: CASSSGTSGAYEQYF. The CDR3, as DNA: TGCGCCAGCAGCTCTGGGACTAGCGGAGCCTACGAGCAGTACTTC. The variable domain in full, with the rest retrieved from reference TRBV5-1 and TRBJ2-7, is KAGVTQTPRYLIKTRGQQVTLSCSPISGHRSVSWYQQTPGQGLQFLFEYFSETQRNKGNFPGRFSGRQFSNSRSEMNVSTLELGDSALYLCASSSGTSGAYEQYFGPGTRLTVT.

Worth noting for this clonotype: One end of the junction fails to match germline, which may point to a read error. The genes are TRBV20-1 and TRBJ2-4; 10 bases agree with TRBD2. The germline V gene encodes CDR1 DFQATT and CDR2 SNEGSKA (reference sequence). The CDR3 spans 16 residues. This chain's CDR3 is CSARGLAEEIKNIQYF. The CDR3 DNA follows: TGCAGTGCCAGAGGACTAGCGGAGGAAATCAAAAACATTCAGTACTTC.

Comment on this clonotype: The junction differs from germline at one of its ends, possibly a read error. This chain links TRBV3-1 with TRBJ2-3; a weak D match, TRBD1 (5 bases). The CDR3 has 15 residues. CDR1 LGHDT and CDR2 YNNKEL come from the germline V gene (reference sequence). Written as DNA, the CDR3 is TGTGCCAGCAGGCAAGTCGCGACAAGGGGAGATACGCAGTATTTT. Encoded protein: CASRQVATRGDTQYF.

This clonotype has ten or more counts. The gene calls are TRBV20-1 and TRBJ2-3, with D unresolved. The CDR3 contains 14 residues. The ends were cut back, 6 bases at V and 2 bases at J, with 15 bases in the middle. Germline-derived CDR1 and CDR2 are DFQATT and SNEGSKA (reference sequence). The CDR3 DNA follows: TGCAGTGCAGAGGATGATTCCTCCACAGATACGCAGTATTTT. Amino acid sequence: CSAEDDSSTDTQYF.

This clonotype has ten or more counts. The rearrangement joins TRBV29-1 to TRBJ2-5; D uncertain. This CDR3 comprises 13 residues. Per the germline V gene, CDR1 is SQVTM and CDR2 is ANQGSEA. V lost 1 base and J lost 3, with 9 bases in between. The CDR3 region is CSVEGTPKETQYF. For the CDR3, the DNA is TGCAGCGTTGAAGGGACCCCCAAAGAGACCCAGTACTTC.

Many counts were recorded for this clonotype. The V gene is TRBV19, the J gene TRBJ2-2; D possibly corresponds to TRBD1 (5 bases). In germline, CDR1 is LNHDA, CDR2 SQIVND (reference sequence). V shed 10 bases and J shed 7 bases, with 16 bases lying between them. This CDR3 spans 13 amino acids. CDR3 residues: CATSKGPNGELFF. CDR3 DNA sequence: TGTGCCACTTCGAAGGGGCCAAACGGGGAGCTGTTTTTT.